Listed below are T cell receptor beta chains from one sample, sequenced in a study of shared clonotypes between healthy human individuals. Generated by immunoSEQ multiplex PCR, the TCRdb table keeps only in-frame clones and is missing some. The sample contains 1.6 million or so clones, roughly 98.5% of which appear only once. The sequencing input was naive CD4+ T cells sorted from blood. These receptors originate from a man younger than 45 in good health. The CDR3 runs from the conserved cysteine through the conserved F or W. D genes are given only for firm matches.

D gene	V gene	J gene	CDR3 DNA	CDR3 protein
.	TRBV7-9	TRBJ1-3	TGTGCCAGCAGCTTAGGTCGGCGGGTTTTGAGAGGAAACACCATATATTTT	CASSLGRRVLRGNTIYF
TRBD2	TRBV5-4	TRBJ2-7	TGTGCCAGCAGCCAATGGACTAGCGCGTTCTACGAGCAGTACTTC	CASSQWTSAFYEQYF
.	TRBV10-1	TRBJ2-7	TGCGCCAGCAGTGAAGGTTCGGGGGAGGCCTACGAGCAGTACTTC	CASSEGSGEAYEQYF
.	TRBV7-2	TRBJ2-5	TGTGCCAGCAGCTTAGCCGTGGGACTCCAAGAGACCCAGTACTTC	CASSLAVGLQETQYF
.	TRBV7-2	TRBJ1-2	TGTGCCAGCAGCCCAACCCTAAGCTCCTATGGCTACACCTTC	CASSPTLSSYGYTF
.	TRBV10-3	TRBJ2-7	TGTGCCATCAGTGAGCCCGTTCACGAGCAGTACTTC	CAISEPVHEQYF
.	TRBV14	TRBJ2-5	TGTGCCAGCAGCCAAGATATAGGAGAGACCCAGTACTTC	CASSQDIGETQYF
.	TRBV5-6	TRBJ2-1	TGTGCCAGCAGCTTGGATCCGCTCGATGAGCAGTTCTTC	CASSLDPLDEQFF
TRBD1	TRBV12-5	TRBJ2-1	TGTGCTAGTGGTTTCGTCTCAGGCCAGGGACAGGATGTGAATGAGCAGTTCTTC	CASGFVSGQGQDVNEQFF
.	TRBV5-4	TRBJ1-5	TGTGCCAGCAGCTTGTTGCCCAATCAGCCCCAGCATTTT	CASSLLPNQPQHF